This entry lists 20 T cell receptor beta chains sequenced from one sample in a study of T cell repertoires in cytomegalovirus infection. Each CDR3 protein gets one entry after TCRdb re-called the reads with MiXCR. The top ten clones hold more than 2.5% of a sample with roughly 720,000 distinct CDR3 sequences, about a third of them seen once. Sequenced: PBMCs. All receptors come from a human donor in good health (CMV status not recorded). Some clones in this sample may be carry-over from other donors' samples.

This clonotype was observed at least ten times. The V and J genes are TRBV28 and TRBJ2-7; 7 bases map to TRBD1. J was trimmed by 3 bases and V by 8 bases; bases with no gene match: 7. The CDR3 runs 13 residues. Looked up from germline, CDR1 is MDHEN and CDR2 is SYDVKM. The CDR3 region has the DNA TGTGCCAGCCAACACGACAGGGACTACGAGCAGTACTTC. The encoded protein is CASQHDRDYEQYF.

V and J are TRBV20-1 and TRBJ1-2; TRBD1 might be the D (6 bases). The V gene's germline CDR1 is DFQATT and CDR2 SNEGSKA (reference sequence). CDR3 size: 13 residues. The V gene lost 1 base and the J gene lost 3 bases, with 9 bases spanning the gap. This chain's CDR3 is CSARVGGHYGYTF. The CDR3, as DNA: TGCAGTGCTAGAGTCGGGGGGCACTATGGCTACACCTTC.

This clonotype has just a few counts. V usage is TRBV19 and J usage is TRBJ2-1; a weak D match, TRBD1 (6 bases). This CDR3 comprises 13 residues. Germline V CDR1 and CDR2: LNHDA, SQIVND (reference sequence). Trimming left V 6 bases short and J 3 bases short, with 9 bases between. The CDR3 reads CASRQGSYNEQFF. CDR3 in DNA: TGTGCCAGTAGACAGGGCAGCTACAATGAGCAGTTCTTC.

This clonotype turned up a few times. The rearrangement uses TRBV4-2 and TRBJ1-1; unclear D gene. V was clipped by 0 bases and J by 1 base, with 18 bases between them. Germline V CDR1 and CDR2: LGHNA, YNFKEQ. There are 18 residues in the CDR3. The CDR3 DNA is TGTGCCAGCAGCCAAGATCTGTCCGGAATTTCTAAGAACACTGAAGCTTTCTTT. Translation: CASSQDLSGISKNTEAFF.

This clonotype was seen only a few times. This chain connects TRBV25-1 to TRBJ1-2; no clear D. The CDR3 is 18 amino acids. The V and J ends lost 4 bases and 3 bases respectively, with 24 bases between them. Germline CDR1 is MGHDK and CDR2 is SYGVNS. The CDR3, as DNA: TGTGCCAGCAGTGGCTCTGTGCGGGGTTATAAGGATGACTATGGCTACACCTTC. Amino acids: CASSGSVRGYKDDYGYTF.

As to this clonotype: Given a much more abundant clone one base away, this may be a read error. The genes are TRBV7-4 and TRBJ2-3; no clear D. CDR3 length equals 13 residues. Germline lookup yields CDR1 SGHVT and CDR2 SQSDAQ. CDR3 DNA sequence: TGTGCCAGCAGCTTAGATCCCACAGATACGCAGTCTTTT. This gives the protein CASSLDPTDTQSF. The complete variable domain, with remaining parts taken from reference TRBV7-4 and TRBJ2-3, reads GAGVSQSPRYKVAKRGRDVALRCDSISGHVTLYWYRQTLGQGSEVLTYSQSDAQRDKSGRPSGRFSAERPERSVSTLKIQRTEQGDSAVYLCASSLDPTDTQSFGPGTRLTVL.

This clonotype was found a few times. V usage is TRBV28 and J usage is TRBJ1-2; D uncertain. The V end was cut by 6 bases, the J end by 2 bases, with 16 bases between. In germline, CDR1 is MDHEN, CDR2 SYDVKM. This CDR3 is built from 15 residues. The CDR3 DNA reads TGTGCCAGCAGACTGCTGGGCGGAGACAACTATGGCTACACCTTC. It is translated as CASRLLGGDNYGYTF.

This sequence joins TRBV28 and TRBJ1-5, with 7 positions matching TRBD1. The germline V gene encodes CDR1 MDHEN and CDR2 SYDVKM. This CDR3 has 15 residues. With 5 bases clipped from V and 3 bases from J, the junction kept 7 bases outside the gene matches. This CDR3 is CASSPTDRFNQPQHF. For the CDR3, the DNA is TGTGCCAGCAGTCCTACGGACAGGTTCAATCAGCCCCAGCATTTT.

The rearrangement joins TRBV13 to TRBJ2-7; TRBD2 might be the D (5 bases). Between the trimmed V and J ends, which lost 5 bases and 5 bases, there was a span of 13 bases. The CDR3 has 13 amino acids. Germline loops: CDR1 PRHDT, CDR2 FYEKMQ (reference sequence). The CDR3 DNA reads as TGTGCCAGCAGCGACACTAGACGAAACGAGCAGTACTTC. It encodes CASSDTRRNEQYF.

This clonotype was observed at least ten times. The rearrangement links TRBV7-2 to TRBJ1-5; possibly TRBD1 for D (5 bases). The CDR3 contains 15 residues. The germline V gene has CDR1 SGHTA and CDR2 FQGNSA. V gave up 5 bases and J gave up 5 bases, with 16 bases separating them. The CDR3, as DNA: TGTGCCAGCAGCCCAGAGGGGTTGCGGGATCAGCCCCAGCATTTT. Its translation: CASSPEGLRDQPQHF.

V is TRBV6-1 and J is TRBJ2-7; 9 nucleotides line up with TRBD1. The CDR3 is 15 amino acids. Germline CDR1 reads MNHNS; CDR2 reads SASEGT. The J segment lost 3 bases and the V segment lost 5 bases, leaving 8 bases of the junction unmatched. The CDR3 is CASSLSGTGRYEQYF. The CDR3 coding sequence is TGTGCCAGCAGTTTATCCGGGACAGGGCGCTACGAGCAGTACTTC.

This CDR3 is CASSDMGGTEAFF. The DNA for the CDR3 is TGTGCCAGCAGTGATATGGGGGGCACTGAAGCTTTCTTT. This chain uses TRBV2 with TRBJ1-1; a possible D gene is TRBD1 (5 bases). The CDR3 is made up of 13 amino acids. V was clipped by 3 bases and J by 4 bases, with 9 bases between them. The germline V gene encodes CDR1 SNHLY and CDR2 FYNNEI.

The V gene is TRBV24-1, the J gene TRBJ2-2; possibly TRBD1 or TRBD2 for D (5 bases each). In germline, CDR1 is KGHDR, CDR2 SFDVKD. Trimming pared 0 bases from V and 2 bases from J, leaving 6 bases between. This CDR3 has 15 residues. In DNA, the CDR3 is TGTGCCACCAGTGATTTGGGGACCAACACCGGGGAGCTGTTTTTT. Its translation is CATSDLGTNTGELFF.

The chain is built from TRBV28 and TRBJ2-1; the D is unclear. Between the trimmed V and J ends, which lost 5 bases and 0 bases, there was a span of 11 bases. The CDR3 extends over 15 amino acids. Germline V CDR1 and CDR2: MDHEN, SYDVKM. The CDR3 bases are TGTGCCAGCAGTCCATTACAAACCTCCTACAATGAGCAGTTCTTC. As protein: CASSPLQTSYNEQFF.

The chain links TRBV19 to TRBJ1-1, with no clear D. The CDR3 spans 14 residues. V shed 3 bases and J shed 1 base, with 9 bases lying between them. Germline CDR1 is LNHDA and CDR2 is SQIVND (reference sequence). The CDR3 DNA follows: TGTGCCAGTAGTATTATGGGGAAGAACACTGAAGCTTTCTTT. As protein: CASSIMGKNTEAFF.

V is TRBV6-1 and J is TRBJ1-2; 7 nucleotides line up with TRBD1. V was pared by 6 bases and J by 7 bases, with 8 bases of the junction left unmatched. This CDR3 is built from 13 residues. The germline V gene has CDR1 MNHNS and CDR2 SASEGT. This CDR3 reads CASRGQEPIGYTF. DNA of the CDR3: TGTGCCAGCAGAGGACAGGAGCCTATTGGCTACACCTTC.

The chain has TRBV20-1 and TRBJ2-7; D is unresolved. Germline CDR1 reads DFQATT; CDR2 reads SNEGSKA (reference sequence). The V gene lost 3 bases and the J gene lost 3 bases, with 6 bases spanning the gap. CDR3 length: 11 residues. DNA for the CDR3: TGCAGTGCTAGTAAGAACTACGAGCAGTACTTC. Amino acid sequence: CSASKNYEQYF.

The rearrangement links TRBV25-1 to TRBJ1-3, with 12 bases lining up with TRBD1. V was clipped by 3 bases and J by 4 bases; unmatched bases: 13. This CDR3 contains 19 residues. In germline, CDR1 is MGHDK, CDR2 SYGVNS. CDR3 sequence reads: CASSEAGQGARRSGNTIYF. In DNA, the CDR3 is TGTGCCAGCAGTGAGGCGGGACAGGGGGCGCGAAGGAGCGGAAACACCATATATTTT. The variable domain in full, with the rest retrieved from reference TRBV25-1 and TRBJ1-3, is EADIYQTPRYLVIGTGKKITLECSQTMGHDKMYWYQQDPGMELHLIHYSYGVNSTEKGDLSSESTVSRIRTEHFPLTLESARPSHTSQYLCASSEAGQGARRSGNTIYFGEGSWLTVV.

This clonotype was picked up a small number of times. This chain links TRBV20-1 with TRBJ1-2; 9 bases align to TRBD1. The germline gives CDR1 DFQATT, CDR2 SNEGSKA (reference sequence). V gave up 4 bases and J gave up 11 bases; unmatched junction bases: 8. The CDR3 runs 12 residues. The DNA of the CDR3 is TGCAGTGCTAAGAGGACAGGGGTATTGTACACCTTC. Protein product: CSAKRTGVLYTF.

The V gene is TRBV12-3 or TRBV12-4, the J gene TRBJ2-2, with D possibly being TRBD2 (6 bases). The CDR3 runs to 15 residues. With 3 bases removed from V and 1 base from J, the gap between germline ends came to 9 bases. The CDR3 here is CASSFRRGNTGELFF. The CDR3 nucleotides are TGTGCCAGCAGTTTTCGGCGGGGGAACACCGGGGAGCTGTTTTTT.